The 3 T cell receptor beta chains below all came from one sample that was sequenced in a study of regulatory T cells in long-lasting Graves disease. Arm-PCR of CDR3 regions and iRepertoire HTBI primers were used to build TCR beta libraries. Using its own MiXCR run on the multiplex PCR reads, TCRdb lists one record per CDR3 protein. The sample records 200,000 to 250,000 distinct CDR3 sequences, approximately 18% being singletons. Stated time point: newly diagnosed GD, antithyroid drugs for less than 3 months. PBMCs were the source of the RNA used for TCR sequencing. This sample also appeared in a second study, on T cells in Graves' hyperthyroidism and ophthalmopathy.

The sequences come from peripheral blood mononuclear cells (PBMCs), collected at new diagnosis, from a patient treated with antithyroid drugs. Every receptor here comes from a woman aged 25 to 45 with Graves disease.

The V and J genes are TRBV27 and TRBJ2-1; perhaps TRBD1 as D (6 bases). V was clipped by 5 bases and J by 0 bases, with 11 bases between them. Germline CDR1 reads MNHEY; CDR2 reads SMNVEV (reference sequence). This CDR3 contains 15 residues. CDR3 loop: CASSADSNSYNEQFF. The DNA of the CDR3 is TGTGCCAGCAGTGCGGACAGTAACTCCTACAATGAGCAGTTCTTC.

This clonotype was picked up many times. The CDR3 nucleotides are TGTGCCACCAAGGTAGGGACTGAAGCTTTCTTT. Translating gives CATKVGTEAFF. This chain links TRBV24-1 with TRBJ1-1, with unresolved D. Between the trimmed V and J ends, which lost 8 bases and 5 bases, there was a span of 8 bases. The germline V gene encodes CDR1 KGHDR and CDR2 SFDVKD. The CDR3 is 11 residues long.

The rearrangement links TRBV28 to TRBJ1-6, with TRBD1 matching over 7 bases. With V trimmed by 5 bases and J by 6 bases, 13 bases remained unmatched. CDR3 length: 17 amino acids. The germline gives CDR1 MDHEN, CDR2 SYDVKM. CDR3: CASSERLPGQINSPLHF. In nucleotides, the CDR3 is TGTGCCAGCAGTGAACGGTTACCGGGACAGATTAATTCACCCCTCCACTTT.